A single TCR beta chain is shown here with its context. Data came from immunoSEQ multiplex PCR; TCRdb stores just in-frame clones and leaves some out. The table records 25,000 or so clones, approximately 85% of them present only once. These data come from a study of control samples from healthy donors and cancer patients. Germline V CDR1 and CDR2: MNHNS, SASEGT. The CDR3 spans 15 residues. Trimming left V 3 bases short and J 3 bases short, with 15 bases between. This clonotype originated in a woman aged 55-70 years with head and neck cancer. The sequenced sample consisted of PBMCs. The genes are TRBV6-1 and TRBJ2-7, with D possibly TRBD2 on 6 matching bases. CDR3 in amino acids: CASSEDYSGLYEQYF. For the CDR3, the DNA is TGTGCCAGCAGTGAGGACTACTCAGGACTCTACGAGCAGTACTTC.